This is a list of T cell receptor beta chains from one sample in a study of shared clonotypes between healthy human individuals. The protocol was immunoSEQ multiplex PCR, while the TCRdb copy is restricted to in-frame clones and leaves out a portion. Of fewer than 1.4 million clones detected, approximately 80% appear once; the ten largest clones hold 0.5% to 0.65%. The sequenced sample was memory CD4+ T cells from PBMCs. The receptors were gathered from a man between 18 and 29 years old in good health. Some clones in this sample may be carry-over from other donors' samples. Each CDR3 is given with its conserved first and last residue.

cdr3_length: 16
v_call: TRBV27
cdr3_aa: CASSLHPRRHSYEQYF

cdr3_length: 13
v_call: TRBV15
cdr3_aa: CATSRQLDNEQFF

cdr3_length: 14
v_call: TRBV29-1
cdr3_aa: CSVGQELNTGELFF

cdr3_length: 16
v_call: TRBV2
cdr3_aa: CASSGGRGYSNQPQHF

cdr3_length: 15
v_call: TRBV28
cdr3_aa: CASSVGREGNQPQHF

cdr3_length: 13
v_call: TRBV11-2
cdr3_aa: CASSLVSRGTQYF

cdr3_length: 13
v_call: TRBV10-3
cdr3_aa: CAIRMDRGDEQYF

cdr3_length: 17
v_call: TRBV7-2
cdr3_aa: CASSLTKVGVIPNEQFF

cdr3_length: 16
v_call: TRBV5-1
cdr3_aa: CASSLLVGGATGELFF

cdr3_length: 11
v_call: TRBV29-1
cdr3_aa: CSVDGADTQYF

cdr3_length: 15
v_call: TRBV7-9
cdr3_aa: CASSLFETSVYEQYF

cdr3_length: 16
v_call: TRBV7-6
cdr3_aa: CASSLAWTSGRDEQFF

cdr3_length: 14
v_call: TRBV28
cdr3_aa: CASRGARNTGELFF

cdr3_length: 15
v_call: TRBV28
cdr3_aa: CASSSPGTTPYEQYF

cdr3_length: 14
v_call: TRBV5-1
cdr3_aa: CASSSQGWGNEQFF

cdr3_length: 13
v_call: TRBV7-2
cdr3_aa: CASSLGRNQPQHF

cdr3_length: 13
v_call: TRBV7-3
cdr3_aa: CASSFSRRGELFF

cdr3_length: 16
v_call: TRBV4-1
cdr3_aa: CASSPGTGTTNEKLFF

cdr3_length: 16
v_call: TRBV5-1
cdr3_aa: CASSRTGTGDLETQYF

cdr3_length: 15
v_call: TRBV6-5
cdr3_aa: CASSYSAGSTYEQYF

cdr3_length: 15
v_call: TRBV7-8
cdr3_aa: CASSLGGGPVNTQYF

cdr3_length: 15
v_call: TRBV7-9
cdr3_aa: CASSLVSAGYNEQFF

cdr3_length: 13
v_call: TRBV5-1
cdr3_aa: CASRASSTDTQYF

cdr3_length: 15
v_call: TRBV2
cdr3_aa: CASNNRGQVTGELFF